The 7 T cell receptor beta chains below all came from one sample that was sequenced in a study of memory B cells and T cells in multiple sclerosis. Separate sequencing covered autoproliferating (CFSE-dim) and non-proliferating (CFSE-high) T cells from stimulus-free culture. Replicate wells were pooled after more than 6 days of stimulus-free culture of around 54 million CFSE-labeled PBMCs. Their cognate antigens are unknown. Here immunoSEQ multiplex PCR was the method, and the copy in TCRdb shows in-frame clones only, minus some. The sample lists 25,000 to 35,000 clones; more than 75% were seen once. The sequenced sample was PBMCs from blood kept in culture. All receptors come from a human donor with multiple sclerosis.

This sequence joins TRBV23-1 and TRBJ2-3; 8 bases fit TRBD1. TRBV23-1 is labeled an ORF, and its function is uncertain. CDR3 size: 13 residues. V lost 10 bases to trimming and J lost 2 bases; unmatched junction nucleotides: 5. CDR3 bases: TGCGCCAACCCGGGACAGGACACAGATACGCAGTATTTT. Translated, it gives CANPGQDTDTQYF.

This sequence joins TRBV7-2 and TRBJ2-5, with 12 nucleotides matching TRBD2. Germline values: CDR1 SGHTA, CDR2 FQGNSA. The CDR3 runs 15 residues. V lost 5 bases, J lost 5 bases, and 6 bases stayed unmatched. The CDR3 loop reads CASSMTSGSSETQYF. The DNA for the CDR3 is TGTGCCAGCAGCATGACTAGCGGGAGTTCGGAGACCCAGTACTTC.

The genes are TRBV7-9 and TRBJ2-2; possible D gene TRBD2, 6 bases. Trimming removed 4 bases from V and 4 bases from J, with 13 bases in between. The CDR3 totals 15 residues. The V gene's germline CDR1 is SEHNR and CDR2 FQNEAQ (reference sequence). DNA for the CDR3: TGTGCCAGCAGCTCCCCGGGACTTTTCACCGGGGAGCTGTTTTTT. Encoded protein: CASSSPGLFTGELFF.

The chain recombines TRBV5-1 with TRBJ1-1, with D maybe TRBD1 (6 bases). Per germline, CDR1 SGHRS and CDR2 YFSETQ. This CDR3 region has 19 residues. V was pared by 0 bases and J by 0 bases, with 21 bases between. The CDR3 DNA sequence: TGCGCCAGCAGCTTGGACCCCGCAGGGGACCACTTCATGAACACTGAAGCTTTCTTT. This gives the protein CASSLDPAGDHFMNTEAFF.

The gene calls are TRBV2 and TRBJ1-2, with a tentative D call TRBD1 (6 bases). Germline V gene sequence: CDR1 SNHLY, CDR2 FYNNEI. The V end lost 7 bases, the J end lost 6 bases, and 15 bases lay between the germline ends. The CDR3 is 13 residues long. CDR3 nucleotides: TGTGCCAGCATAGTTGGGGGGCGAGATGGCTACACCTTC. Translating it yields CASIVGGRDGYTF.

V gene TRBV9 combines with J gene TRBJ1-1; D possibly corresponds to TRBD1 (5 bases). V was cut by 3 bases and J by 1 base, with 7 bases left in between. Germline values: CDR1 SGDLS, CDR2 YYNGEE. This CDR3 is built from 13 residues. The CDR3 DNA follows: TGTGCCAGCAGCGAGGGACGGAACACTGAAGCTTTCTTT. It codes for CASSEGRNTEAFF.

This clone was found once. V gene TRBV11-2 combines with J gene TRBJ1-2; D gene ambiguous. Trimming shortened V by 5 bases and J by 3 bases, and 10 bases separated the two germline ends. CDR1 is SGHAT, CDR2 FQNNGV, per germline. This CDR3 has 13 amino acids. CDR3 sequence reads: CASSIRTDYGYTF. The CDR3 region has the DNA TGTGCCAGCAGCATCAGGACCGACTATGGCTACACCTTC.